A selection of T cell receptor beta chains follows, all from one sample in a study of blood T cells in healthy people across ages. TCRdb re-called the 5' RACE reads with MiXCR, one entry per CDR3 protein. The sample consists of some 1 million distinct CDR3 sequences, less than 50% of them appearing once. Sequencing was carried out using blood. All receptors come from an older woman in good health. The CDR3 runs from the conserved cysteine through the conserved F or W. A D gene is named only where the DNA matches it firmly. For some rows the clone size is stated as once, few or many, or as a class when expanded; others skip it.

j_call | d_call | v_call | clone_size | cdr3_aa | cdr3_nt
TRBJ2-1 | NA | TRBV27 | NA | CPSSYGHNEQFF | TGTCCCAGCAGTTACGGTCACAATGAGCAGTTCTTC
TRBJ1-5 | NA | TRBV7-9 | NA | CASSLRGEVQPQHF | TGTGCCAGCAGCTTACGGGGAGAGGTTCAGCCCCAGCATTTT
TRBJ2-2 | NA | TRBV7-8 | NA | CASSTSTGELFF | TGTGCCAGCAGCACGAGTACCGGGGAGCTGTTTTTT
TRBJ2-1 | NA | TRBV6-5 | NA | CASSDPGSYNEQFF | TGTGCCAGCAGTGACCCGGGGTCCTACAATGAGCAGTTCTTC
TRBJ2-1 | TRBD2 | TRBV4-2 | NA | CASSQGLAEPTDNEQFF | TGTGCCAGCAGCCAAGGACTAGCGGAACCTACTGACAATGAGCAGTTCTTC
TRBJ2-3 | NA | TRBV6-2/TRBV6-3 | NA | CASSYPLDTQYF | TGTGCCAGCAGTTACCCGCTGGATACGCAGTATTTT
TRBJ2-5 | NA | TRBV25-1 | NA | CASSGAGSGGETQYF | TGTGCCAGCAGTGGCGCTGGGTCTGGGGGGGAGACCCAGTACTTC
TRBJ2-6 | TRBD1 | TRBV9 | NA | CASSIPGQGHSGANVLTF | TGTGCCAGCAGCATTCCGGGACAGGGGCACTCTGGGGCCAACGTCCTGACTTTC
TRBJ1-5 | NA | TRBV27 | NA | CASSLTGSGQPQHF | TGTGCCAGCAGTTTAACGGGGTCTGGTCAGCCCCAGCATTTT
TRBJ1-6 | NA | TRBV12-3/TRBV12-4 | many | CASSLAVLSSPLHF | TGTGCCAGCAGTTTAGCGGTCCTTAGTTCACCCCTCCACTTT
TRBJ2-3 | NA | TRBV19 | NA | CASRGAGMTDTQYF | TGTGCCAGTAGGGGGGCAGGTATGACAGATACGCAGTATTTT
TRBJ2-1 | TRBD2 | TRBV20-1 | NA | CSARDLSSGRKGVDNEQFF | TGCAGTGCTAGAGATTTGTCTAGCGGTAGGAAGGGTGTTGACAATGAGCAGTTCTTC
TRBJ2-7 | NA | TRBV9 | NA | CASSVGTAATYEQYF | TGTGCCAGCAGCGTGGGGACCGCGGCCACATACGAGCAGTACTTC
TRBJ2-1 | NA | TRBV14 | NA | CASSPGTRDNEQFF | TGTGCCAGCAGCCCCGGTACTAGAGACAATGAGCAGTTCTTC
TRBJ2-3 | NA | TRBV6-5 | NA | CASRANSLGGTDTQYF | TGTGCCAGCAGGGCAAACTCACTCGGCGGGACAGATACGCAGTATTTT
TRBJ2-5 | TRBD2 | TRBV5-1 | NA | CASSSTSGRIETQYF | TGCGCCAGCAGTTCGACTAGCGGGAGGATTGAGACCCAGTACTTC
TRBJ2-7 | NA | TRBV6-1 | NA | CASSESRPYEQYF | TGTGCCAGCAGTGAATCCCGCCCCTACGAGCAGTACTTC
TRBJ2-1 | NA | TRBV11-2 | NA | CASSLTESHYNEQFF | TGTGCCAGCAGCTTAACCGAATCACACTACAATGAGCAGTTCTTC
TRBJ2-7 | TRBD2 | TRBV20-1 | NA | CSAVSREGTYEQYF | TGCAGTGCCGTTAGCCGGGAGGGCACCTACGAGCAGTACTTC
TRBJ2-1 | NA | TRBV4-1 | once | CASSQDFGLRGSGDNEQFF | TGCGCCAGCAGCCAAGATTTCGGGCTTAGGGGTAGCGGCGACAATGAGCAGTTCTTC
TRBJ2-5 | NA | TRBV4-1 | NA | CASSQERGGARPETQYF | TGCGCCAGCAGCCAAGAGAGAGGGGGGGCCCGTCCGGAGACCCAGTACTTC
TRBJ2-1 | TRBD2 | TRBV20-1 | NA | CSASVLAGGNNEQFF | TGCAGTGCTAGCGTCCTAGCGGGAGGGAACAATGAGCAGTTCTTC
TRBJ2-7 | NA | TRBV20-1 | NA | CSAGGESLSYEQYF | TGCAGTGCAGGGGGGGAGAGTCTTTCCTACGAGCAGTACTTC
TRBJ2-5 | TRBD2 | TRBV20-1 | NA | CSAILAGPLQETQYF | TGCAGTGCTATACTAGCGGGGCCCCTCCAAGAGACCCAGTACTTC
TRBJ2-3 | TRBD2 | TRBV28 | many | CASDGGSFAQYF | TGTGCCAGCGACGGCGGGAGTTTTGCGCAGTATTTT
TRBJ2-7 | NA | TRBV27 | NA | CATLIPYGQTYEQYF | TGTGCCACCCTCATCCCTTATGGGCAGACCTACGAGCAGTACTTC
TRBJ2-1 | NA | TRBV2 | few | CASDEGFEQFF | TGTGCCAGCGACGAGGGGTTCGAGCAGTTCTTC